These 19 T cell receptor beta chains came from one sample sequenced in a study of CD8 T cells in Susac syndrome. An amount of RNA that ranged from roughly 0.45 to 1 ug was reverse transcribed with random hexamers. Using its own MiXCR run on the immunoSEQ multiplex PCR reads, TCRdb lists one record per CDR3 protein. Here the sample spans approximately 170,000 distinct CDR3 sequences, about 90% being singletons. Sequencing used CD4+ T cells from PBMCs. The receptors originated from a human donor in good health.

The CDR3 nucleotides read TGTGCCAGCAGTTTATTGGGGACAGGGTCCTACAATGAGCAGTTCTTC. It codes for CASSLLGTGSYNEQFF. V and J are TRBV27 and TRBJ2-1, with TRBD1 matching 9 bases. The CDR3 covers 16 residues. Germline assignment: CDR1 MNHEY and CDR2 SMNVEV (reference sequence). The J segment lost 1 base and the V segment lost 1 base, leaving 2 bases of the junction unmatched.

The chain joins TRBV5-1 to TRBJ1-1, with D maybe TRBD1 (5 bases). Trimming pared 5 bases from V and 4 bases from J, leaving 12 bases between. The V gene's germline CDR1 is SGHRS and CDR2 YFSETQ. The CDR3 contains 13 residues. CDR3 bases: TGCGCCAGCAGACCGACAGTGATCACTGAAGCTTTCTTT. Amino acids: CASRPTVITEAFF. Complete variable domain (other parts from reference TRBV5-1 and TRBJ1-1): KAGVTQTPRYLIKTRGQQVTLSCSPISGHRSVSWYQQTPGQGLQFLFEYFSETQRNKGNFPGRFSGRQFSNSRSEMNVSTLELGDSALYLCASRPTVITEAFFGQGTRLTVV.

In its sample, this clonotype was seen once. The V call is TRBV30, the J call TRBJ1-4; D not resolved. The CDR3 length is 13 residues. The V gene's germline CDR1 is GTSNPN and CDR2 SVGIG (reference sequence). The germline V and J ends were trimmed by 2 bases and 8 bases, with 12 bases remaining between them. This CDR3 reads CAWSRVTQEKLFF. The CDR3 region has the DNA TGTGCCTGGAGTCGCGTAACCCAAGAAAAACTGTTTTTT.

This sequence joins TRBV12-3 or TRBV12-4 and TRBJ2-1; 9 bases align to TRBD2. The CDR3 is 18 amino acids. V was clipped by 4 bases and J by 0 bases; unmatched bases: 10. CDR3 nucleotide sequence: TGTGCCAGCAGTTCCGCGCTAGTGGGACTAGCCTCCTACAATGAGCAGTTCTTC. Translation gives CASSSALVGLASYNEQFF.

J is TRBJ2-5 and V is TRBV20-1; the D gene could be TRBD1 or TRBD2 (5 bases each). V lost 5 bases, J lost 7 bases, and 20 bases lay in between. CDR1 DFQATT and CDR2 SNEGSKA come from the germline V gene (reference sequence). This CDR3 has 14 amino acids. The DNA of the CDR3 is TGCAGTGCTTCTACGGGGCCTTTAGATGGGACCCAGTACTTC. The encoded protein is CSASTGPLDGTQYF.

The chain couples TRBV7-9 to TRBJ2-1; D is possibly TRBD2 (5 bases). V was pared by 5 bases and J by 4 bases, with 15 bases between. The CDR3 totals 15 residues. Germline loops: CDR1 SEHNR, CDR2 FQNEAQ (reference sequence). CDR3 in DNA: TGTGCCAGCAGCGACCGTGGGAGTCTTTACAATGAGCAGTTCTTC. Translation gives CASSDRGSLYNEQFF.

The chain links TRBV5-1 to TRBJ1-1, with unresolved D. The V end was cut by 5 bases, the J end by 4 bases, with 15 bases between. The CDR3 is 14 residues long. From germline, CDR1 is SGHRS and CDR2 YFSETQ. In DNA form, the CDR3 reads TGCGCCAGCAGGGGAGACTCAGTCATCACTGAAGCTTTCTTT. Translation gives CASRGDSVITEAFF.

This clonotype came up once. The rearrangement links TRBV27 to TRBJ1-1; 8 positions match TRBD1. Germline loops: CDR1 MNHEY, CDR2 SMNVEV (reference sequence). The CDR3 consists of 15 residues. The J segment lost 4 bases and the V segment lost 4 bases, leaving 8 bases of the junction unmatched. The CDR3 region is CASSSAGGAGTEAFF. The DNA of the CDR3 is TGTGCCAGCAGTTCTGCAGGGGGCGCGGGCACTGAAGCTTTCTTT.

The CDR3 DNA is TGTGCCAGCAGCTTCTCCACTACTCCCAATGAGCAGTTCTTC. Translation: CASSFSTTPNEQFF. The J gene is TRBJ2-1, the V gene TRBV7-3; D is undetermined. This CDR3 is 14 amino acids long. CDR1 SGHTA and CDR2 FQGTGA come from the germline V gene. V gave up 3 bases and J gave up 6 bases, with 12 bases separating them. The variable domain in full, with the rest retrieved from reference TRBV7-3 and TRBJ2-1, is GAGVSQTPSNKVTEKGKYVELRCDPISGHTALYWYRQSLGQGPEFLIYFQGTGAADDSGLPNDRFFAVRPEGSVSTLKIQRTERGDSAVYLCASSFSTTPNEQFFGPGTRLTVL.

This chain uses TRBV19 with TRBJ2-4; D may be TRBD2 (5 bases). CDR3 length equals 15 residues. V lost 0 bases and J 4 bases, leaving 10 bases between the germline ends. In germline, CDR1 is LNHDA, CDR2 SQIVND (reference sequence). The CDR3: CASSIDRGLKNIQYF. CDR3 bases: TGTGCCAGTAGTATAGATCGGGGTTTGAAAAACATTCAGTACTTC.

The genes are TRBV30 and TRBJ2-7; 11 bases are a match to TRBD1. V lost 7 bases and J lost 5; bases outside the gene matches: 7. Germline CDR1 and CDR2: GTSNPN and SVGIG (reference sequence). CDR3 length: 13 amino acids. This CDR3 reads CALHGQGANEQYF. The CDR3 nucleotides read TGTGCCTTGCATGGACAGGGGGCGAACGAGCAGTACTTC. Supplemented by reference TRBV30 and TRBJ2-7, the full variable domain reads SQTIHQWPATLVQPVGSPLSLECTVEGTSNPNLYWYRQAAGRGLQLLFYSVGIGQISSEVPQNLSASRPQDRQFILSSKKLLLSDSGFYLCALHGQGANEQYFGPGTRLTVT.

This chain links TRBV7-9 with TRBJ2-6; no clear D. The CDR3 spans 17 residues. The V end lost 4 bases, the J end lost 0 bases, and 13 bases lay between the germline ends. Germline V lookup: CDR1 SEHNR, CDR2 FQNEAQ (reference sequence). CDR3 amino acids: CASSSRYSSSGANVLTF. The CDR3 bases are TGTGCCAGCAGCTCGAGATACAGTAGCTCTGGGGCCAACGTCCTGACTTTC.

In this sample, this clonotype turned up a few times. As DNA, the CDR3 is TGTGCCAGTAGTTCTGTGGGCACTGAAGCTTTCTTT. This gives the protein CASSSVGTEAFF. The rearrangement uses TRBV19 and TRBJ1-1; no clear D. The CDR3 covers 12 residues. CDR1 is LNHDA and CDR2 is SQIVND in the germline V gene (reference sequence). V was trimmed by 5 bases and J by 4 bases, leaving 8 bases between them. Full variable domain (missing parts from reference TRBV19 and TRBJ1-1): DGGITQSPKYLFRKEGQNVTLSCEQNLNHDAMYWYRQDPGQGLRLIYYSQIVNDFQKGDIAEGYSVSREKKESFPLTVTSAQKNPTAFYLCASSSVGTEAFFGQGTRLTVV.

V is TRBV3-1 and J is TRBJ1-1; D is undetermined. Germline V gene sequence: CDR1 LGHDT, CDR2 YNNKEL (reference sequence). The ends were cut back, 2 bases at V and 1 base at J, with 14 bases in the middle. The CDR3 is 16 residues long. The CDR3 nucleotides are TGTGCCAGCAGCCAACCCGATGGCGCAAGGAACACTGAAGCTTTCTTT. This translates into CASSQPDGARNTEAFF.

This rearrangement joins TRBV30 to TRBJ2-2; the D gene is possibly TRBD1 (5 bases). Germline assignment: CDR1 GTSNPN and CDR2 SVGIG (reference sequence). V lost 8 bases and J lost 2, with 12 bases in between. The CDR3 is 13 residues long. The CDR3 bases are TGTGCCCGGCGGCAGGGCAACACCGGGGAGCTGTTTTTT. Residues: CARRQGNTGELFF.

This clonotype was recorded once. This chain uses TRBV20-1 with TRBJ2-7, with 8 bases lining up with TRBD2. Germline V gene sequence: CDR1 DFQATT, CDR2 SNEGSKA (reference sequence). CDR3 length equals 15 residues. V was pared by 1 base and J by 3 bases, with 8 bases of the junction left unmatched. For the CDR3, the DNA is TGCAGTGCTAGAGGGGCAGTAGCGGGGATCTACGAGCAGTACTTC. This codes for CSARGAVAGIYEQYF.

The rearrangement uses TRBV19 and TRBJ1-5; D is possibly TRBD1 (5 bases). V was cut by 6 bases and J by 2 bases, with 17 bases left in between. CDR3 length: 16 residues. Germline loops: CDR1 LNHDA, CDR2 SQIVND (reference sequence). CDR3 nucleotide sequence: TGTGCCAGTAGCTCCCCCGGTGGGGGAGGCAATCAGCCCCAGCATTTT. Its translation is CASSSPGGGGNQPQHF.

J is TRBJ2-3 and V is TRBV7-2, with TRBD2 as a possible D gene (6 bases). Germline V lookup: CDR1 SGHTA, CDR2 FQGNSA. V shed 1 base and J shed 9 bases, with 17 bases lying between them. This CDR3 spans 15 amino acids. CDR3 residues: CASSLDGGDVRTQYF. As DNA, the CDR3 is TGTGCCAGCAGCTTAGATGGAGGGGACGTCCGAACGCAGTATTTT.

CDR3: CSATGQGVWEQYF. The DNA of the CDR3 is TGCAGTGCCACGGGACAGGGGGTCTGGGAGCAGTACTTC. The rearrangement uses TRBV20-1 and TRBJ2-7, with 11 bases fitting TRBD1. The germline V gene has CDR1 DFQATT and CDR2 SNEGSKA (reference sequence). V gave up 6 bases and J gave up 7 bases; unmatched junction bases: 8. The CDR3 length is 13 residues.